This T cell receptor beta chain is from a study of blood T cell repertoires in COVID-19. About the research overall: Spain, Italy and the United States supplied samples that represented acute and convalescent COVID-19. T cells, B-cell-depleted T cells, or PBMCs supplied cDNA or gDNA.

How the authors handled the data: Researchers report that nucleated cell counts were estimated from reference gene primer amplification. Measured with immunoSEQ multiplex PCR; TCRdb has only the in-frame clones, and not every one. D and trimming come from the DNA, and the V and J calls and clone size come from that table. The top ten clones hold about 3.2% of a sample with roughly 500,000 clones, 80% to 90% of them seen once. The CDR3 extends over 15 amino acids. CDR1 is LNHDA, CDR2 SQIVND, per germline (reference sequence). After removal of 5 bases from V and 2 bases from J, the junction contained 6 bases not matched to a gene. This clone was recorded once.

This TCR derives from a human donor in a cohort sampled during active COVID-19. This rearrangement joins TRBV19 to TRBJ2-1; 7 bases line up with TRBD1. Sequenced input: peripheral blood. The CDR3 DNA sequence: TGTGCCAGTAGTCGAGACAGGGATCCCTACAATGAGCAGTTCTTC. Residues: CASSRDRDPYNEQFF.